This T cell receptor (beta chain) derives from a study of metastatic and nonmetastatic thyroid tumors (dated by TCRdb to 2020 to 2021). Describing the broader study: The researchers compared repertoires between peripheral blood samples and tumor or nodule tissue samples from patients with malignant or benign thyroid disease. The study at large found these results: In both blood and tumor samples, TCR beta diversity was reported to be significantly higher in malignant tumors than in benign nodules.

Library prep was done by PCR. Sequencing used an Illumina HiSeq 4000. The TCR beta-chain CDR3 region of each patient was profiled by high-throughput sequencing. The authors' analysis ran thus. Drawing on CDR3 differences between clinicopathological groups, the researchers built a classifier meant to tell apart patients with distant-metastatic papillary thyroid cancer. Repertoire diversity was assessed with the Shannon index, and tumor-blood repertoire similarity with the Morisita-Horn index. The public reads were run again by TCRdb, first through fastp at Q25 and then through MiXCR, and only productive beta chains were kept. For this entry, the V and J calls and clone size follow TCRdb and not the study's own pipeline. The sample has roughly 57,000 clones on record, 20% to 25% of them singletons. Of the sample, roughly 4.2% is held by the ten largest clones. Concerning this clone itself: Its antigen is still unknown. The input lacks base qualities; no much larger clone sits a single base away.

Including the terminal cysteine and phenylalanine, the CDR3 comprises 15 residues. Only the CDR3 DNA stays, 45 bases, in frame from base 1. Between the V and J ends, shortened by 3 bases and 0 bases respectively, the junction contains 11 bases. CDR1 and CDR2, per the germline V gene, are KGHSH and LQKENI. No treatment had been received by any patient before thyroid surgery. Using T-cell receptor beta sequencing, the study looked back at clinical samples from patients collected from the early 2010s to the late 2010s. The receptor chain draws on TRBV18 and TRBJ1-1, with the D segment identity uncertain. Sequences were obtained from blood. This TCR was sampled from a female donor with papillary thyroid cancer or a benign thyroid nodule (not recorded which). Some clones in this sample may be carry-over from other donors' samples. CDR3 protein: CASSPLETMNTEAFF. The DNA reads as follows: TGTGCCAGCTCACCCCTCGAGACCATGAACACTGAAGCTTTCTTT. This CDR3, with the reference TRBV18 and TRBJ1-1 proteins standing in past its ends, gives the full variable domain NAGVMQNPRHLVRRRGQEARLRCSPMKGHSHVYWYRQLPEEGLKFMVYLQKENIIDESGMPKERFSAEFPKEGPSILRIQQVVRGDSAAYFCASSPLETMNTEAFFGQGTRLTVV.